Shown below are 22 T cell receptor beta chains from a single sample sequenced in a study of T cells expressing NK-cell markers. TCRdb re-called the 5' RACE reads, yielding one record per CDR3 amino acid sequence without DNA. The sample has 300,000 to 500,000 distinct CDR3 sequences. Sequenced input: blood T cells: a sorted CD56 or NKG2C T cell subset, CD4+ or CD8+ T cells, or bulk PBMC T cells (not recorded which). Receptor source: a woman aged 50 to 60 in good health.

The chain joins TRBV19 to TRBJ2-2; the TCRdb call, TRBD2, lacks DNA for checking. The CDR3 length is 16 residues. The V gene's germline CDR1 is LNHDA and CDR2 SQIVND (reference sequence). This chain's CDR3 is CATQLGLAGGKGELFF.

The V gene is TRBV7-9, the J gene TRBJ2-1; there is no DNA to check the TCRdb D call of TRBD1. Germline V CDR1 and CDR2: SEHNR, FQNEAQ (reference sequence). This CDR3 contains 13 residues. The CDR3: CATTDRGLHEQFF.

The gene calls are TRBV20-1 and TRBJ2-5. The CDR3 totals 14 residues. Germline CDR1 is DFQATT and CDR2 is SNEGSKA (reference sequence). The chain's CDR3 is CSARVLGLEETQYF.

The rearrangement joins TRBV18 to TRBJ2-5; without DNA, the TCRdb call of TRBD2 cannot be checked. From germline, CDR1 is KGHSH and CDR2 LQKENI. The length of the CDR3 is 15 residues. This chain's CDR3 is CASSPPLAGVETQYF.

The rearrangement links TRBV5-1 to TRBJ2-5; there is no DNA to check the TCRdb D call of TRBD1. This CDR3 has 16 residues. Per germline, CDR1 SGHRS and CDR2 YFSETQ. CDR3 amino acids: CASSLPQPGTGETQYF.

V usage is TRBV6-2 or TRBV6-3 and J usage is TRBJ1-5; there is no DNA to check the TCRdb D call of TRBD1. This CDR3 contains 15 residues. CDR1 and CDR2 (germline): MNHEY, SVGEGT. The CDR3 is CASSYPTGSNQPQHF.

This chain joins TRBV24-1 and TRBJ1-2; the D call from TCRdb, TRBD1, cannot be confirmed without DNA. CDR1 and CDR2 from the germline V gene are KGHDR and SFDVKD. This CDR3 region has 14 residues. CDR3 sequence reads: CATSDAGTGRVYTF.

The chain joins TRBV25-1 to TRBJ1-2; there is no DNA to check the TCRdb D call of TRBD1. Germline V gives CDR1 MGHDK, CDR2 SYGVNS. CDR3 length equals 13 residues. The CDR3 reads CASTPGGGYGYTF.

J is TRBJ2-5 and V is TRBV5-6; the TRBD2 assignment by TCRdb is unverifiable without DNA. The length of the CDR3 is 16 residues. Germline V lookup: CDR1 SGHDT, CDR2 YYEEEE. CDR3 sequence reads: CASSQRRANGWETQYF.

V gene TRBV7-9 combines with J gene TRBJ1-1; no DNA is available, so the TRBD1 call from TCRdb remains unchecked. Germline V gene lookup returns CDR1 SEHNR and CDR2 FQNEAQ (reference sequence). The CDR3 loop spans 12 amino acids. CDR3: CASSFYPGEAFF.

This rearrangement joins TRBV9 to TRBJ1-1; TCRdb returns TRBD1, unconfirmable since there is no DNA. The CDR3 length is 15 residues. Per germline, CDR1 SGDLS and CDR2 YYNGEE. The CDR3 protein is CASSVGTGKNTEAFF.

The chain employs TRBV7-3 and TRBJ2-2. The germline V gene has CDR1 SGHTA and CDR2 FQGTGA. The CDR3 consists of 15 residues. The CDR3 sequence: CASSLRLNPTGELFF.

The gene calls are TRBV20-1 and TRBJ2-1; the TCRdb call, TRBD2, lacks DNA for checking. Germline V lookup: CDR1 DFQATT, CDR2 SNEGSKA (reference sequence). This CDR3 has 12 residues. The CDR3 is CSGWDGGSEQFF.

J is TRBJ2-3 and V is TRBV5-1; the D gene TCRdb calls, TRBD1, cannot be checked with no DNA. The CDR3 sequence is 16 residues long. From germline, CDR1 is SGHRS and CDR2 YFSETQ. The CDR3 loop is CASSKPGTGFSDTQYF.

V usage is TRBV12-3 or TRBV12-4 and J usage is TRBJ2-2; TCRdb calls TRBD2, which cannot be checked without DNA. This CDR3 comprises 15 residues. CDR3 loop: CASSFSGRFYGELFF.

The V call is TRBV7-8, the J call TRBJ2-3; TCRdb's assignment of TRBD1 cannot be checked, as there is no DNA. Looked up from germline, CDR1 is SGHVS and CDR2 is FQNEAQ. CDR3 size: 15 residues. The CDR3 loop is CASSLRPGQVDTQYF.

This CDR3 reads CATSDPLQRPGANVLTF. This chain links TRBV24-1 with TRBJ2-6. CDR3 size: 17 residues. Germline values: CDR1 KGHDR, CDR2 SFDVKD.

The chain combines TRBV27 with TRBJ1-5; TCRdb gives TRBD1 as the D gene, but with no DNA this cannot be confirmed. Germline CDR1 MNHEY, CDR2 SMNVEV (reference sequence). The CDR3 is 13 residues long. The CDR3 region is CASSLPRVGAQHF.

The chain is built from TRBV27 and TRBJ2-1; the D call of TRBD2 rests on TCRdb alone, since no DNA is present to check it. The germline V gene has CDR1 MNHEY and CDR2 SMNVEV (reference sequence). The CDR3 length is 14 residues. The chain's CDR3 is CASSLPGRANEQFF.

The chain employs TRBV24-1 and TRBJ2-1. Germline lookup yields CDR1 KGHDR and CDR2 SFDVKD. CDR3 length: 15 amino acids. The CDR3 reads CATSDSAFDYNEQFF.

This chain links TRBV6-5 with TRBJ2-7. This CDR3 has 11 residues. CDR1 is MNHEY, CDR2 SVGAGI, per germline. The CDR3 loop is CASSYLTEQYF.

The chain recombines TRBV10-2 with TRBJ1-5; as DNA is missing, the TRBD1 call by TCRdb cannot be tested. Germline V gives CDR1 WSHSY, CDR2 SAAADI. The CDR3 totals 14 residues. CDR3 amino acids: CASSEGRNNQPQHF.